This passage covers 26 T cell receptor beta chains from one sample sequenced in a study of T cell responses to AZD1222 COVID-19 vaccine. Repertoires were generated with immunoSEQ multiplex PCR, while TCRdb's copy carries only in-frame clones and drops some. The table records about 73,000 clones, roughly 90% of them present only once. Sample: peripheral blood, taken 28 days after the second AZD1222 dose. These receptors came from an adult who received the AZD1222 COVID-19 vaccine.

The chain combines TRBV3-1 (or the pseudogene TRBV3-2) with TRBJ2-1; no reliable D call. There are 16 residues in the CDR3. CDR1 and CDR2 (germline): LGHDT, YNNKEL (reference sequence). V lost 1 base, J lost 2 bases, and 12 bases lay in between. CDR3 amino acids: CASSQAPGLTYNEQFF. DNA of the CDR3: TGTGCCAGCAGCCAAGCACCGGGTCTCACCTACAATGAGCAGTTCTTC.

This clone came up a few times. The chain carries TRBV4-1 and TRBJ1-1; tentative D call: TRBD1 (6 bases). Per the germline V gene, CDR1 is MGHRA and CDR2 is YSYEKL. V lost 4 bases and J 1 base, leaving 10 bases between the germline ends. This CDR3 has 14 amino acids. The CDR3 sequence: CASSPEGQNTEAFF. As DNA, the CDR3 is TGCGCCAGCAGCCCAGAGGGACAGAACACTGAAGCTTTCTTT.

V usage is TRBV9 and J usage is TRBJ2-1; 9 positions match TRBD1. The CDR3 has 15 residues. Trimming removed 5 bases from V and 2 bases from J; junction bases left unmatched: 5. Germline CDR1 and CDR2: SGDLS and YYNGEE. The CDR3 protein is CASSAHRGPYNEQFF. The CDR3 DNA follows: TGTGCCAGCAGTGCCCACAGGGGGCCCTACAATGAGCAGTTCTTC.

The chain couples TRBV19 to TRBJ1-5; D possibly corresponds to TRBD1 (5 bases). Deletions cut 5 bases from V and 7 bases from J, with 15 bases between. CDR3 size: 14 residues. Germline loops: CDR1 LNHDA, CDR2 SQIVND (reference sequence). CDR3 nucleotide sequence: TGTGCCAGTAGTGGGCAGGGAACGGGCCAGCCCCAGCATTTT. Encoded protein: CASSGQGTGQPQHF. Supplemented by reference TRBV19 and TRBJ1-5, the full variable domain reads DGGITQSPKYLFRKEGQNVTLSCEQNLNHDAMYWYRQDPGQGLRLIYYSQIVNDFQKGDIAEGYSVSREKKESFPLTVTSAQKNPTAFYLCASSGQGTGQPQHFGDGTRLSIL.

CDR3 sequence reads: CASSRTDHTRYEQYF. The CDR3 DNA is TGTGCCAGCAGCCGGACGGATCACACTAGATACGAGCAGTACTTC. V gene TRBV11-2 combines with J gene TRBJ2-7; possible D gene TRBD2, 5 bases. The V gene's germline CDR1 is SGHAT and CDR2 FQNNGV. The V and J ends lost 5 bases and 4 bases respectively, with 18 bases between them. The CDR3 totals 15 residues.

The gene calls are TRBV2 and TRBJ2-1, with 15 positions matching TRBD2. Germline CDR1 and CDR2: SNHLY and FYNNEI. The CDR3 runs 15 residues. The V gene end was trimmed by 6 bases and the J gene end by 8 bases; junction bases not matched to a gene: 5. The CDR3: CASREGLAGGYEQFF. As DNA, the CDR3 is TGTGCCAGCAGGGAGGGACTAGCGGGGGGTTATGAGCAGTTCTTC.

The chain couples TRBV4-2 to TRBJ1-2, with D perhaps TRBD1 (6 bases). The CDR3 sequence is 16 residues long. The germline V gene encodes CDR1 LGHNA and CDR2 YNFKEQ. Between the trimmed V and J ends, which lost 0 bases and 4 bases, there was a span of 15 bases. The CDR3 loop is CASSQDAQGPVYGYTF. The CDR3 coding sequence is TGTGCCAGCAGCCAAGATGCGCAGGGGCCGGTCTATGGCTACACCTTC.

The CDR3, as DNA: TGTGCCAGCAGCCAGGACAGGGGTTACGAGCAGTACTTC. This sequence encodes CASSQDRGYEQYF. The V gene is TRBV7-6, the J gene TRBJ2-7, with TRBD1 matching over 9 bases. Germline CDR1 is SGHVS and CDR2 is FNYEAQ. CDR3 length equals 13 residues. Trimming took 5 bases from V and 4 from J; bases not matched to a gene: 3.

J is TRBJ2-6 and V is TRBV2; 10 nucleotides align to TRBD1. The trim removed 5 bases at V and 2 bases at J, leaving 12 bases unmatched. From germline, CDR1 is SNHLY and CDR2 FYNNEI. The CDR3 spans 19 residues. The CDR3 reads CASSTLRTGGGPGANVLTF. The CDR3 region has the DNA TGTGCCAGCAGTACTCTTAGGACAGGGGGGGGCCCTGGGGCCAACGTCCTGACTTTC.

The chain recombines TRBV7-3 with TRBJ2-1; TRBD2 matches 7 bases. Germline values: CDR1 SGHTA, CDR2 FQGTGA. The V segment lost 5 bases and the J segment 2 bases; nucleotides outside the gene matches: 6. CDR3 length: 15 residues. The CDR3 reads CASSPGLGAYNEQFF. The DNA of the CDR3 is TGTGCCAGCAGCCCAGGACTAGGAGCCTACAATGAGCAGTTCTTC. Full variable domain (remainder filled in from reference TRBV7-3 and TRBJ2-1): GAGVSQTPSNKVTEKGKYVELRCDPISGHTALYWYRQSLGQGPEFLIYFQGTGAADDSGLPNDRFFAVRPEGSVSTLKIQRTERGDSAVYLCASSPGLGAYNEQFFGPGTRLTVL.

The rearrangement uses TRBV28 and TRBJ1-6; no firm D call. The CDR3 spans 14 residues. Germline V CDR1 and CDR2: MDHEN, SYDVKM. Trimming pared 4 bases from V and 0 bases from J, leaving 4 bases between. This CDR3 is CASSSPSYNSPLHF. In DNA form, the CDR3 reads TGTGCCAGCAGTTCACCCTCCTATAATTCACCCCTCCACTTT. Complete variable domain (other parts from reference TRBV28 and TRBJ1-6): DVKVTQSSRYLVKRTGEKVFLECVQDMDHENMFWYRQDPGLGLRLIYFSYDVKMKEKGDIPEGYSVSREKKERFSLILESASTNQTSMYLCASSSPSYNSPLHFGNGTRLTVT.

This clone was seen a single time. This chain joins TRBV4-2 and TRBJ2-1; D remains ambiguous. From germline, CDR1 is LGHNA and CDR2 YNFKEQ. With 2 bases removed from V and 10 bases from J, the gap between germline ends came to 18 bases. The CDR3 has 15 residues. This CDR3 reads CASSQPMSRVWEQFF. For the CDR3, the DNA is TGTGCCAGCAGCCAACCTATGAGTCGGGTGTGGGAGCAGTTCTTC.

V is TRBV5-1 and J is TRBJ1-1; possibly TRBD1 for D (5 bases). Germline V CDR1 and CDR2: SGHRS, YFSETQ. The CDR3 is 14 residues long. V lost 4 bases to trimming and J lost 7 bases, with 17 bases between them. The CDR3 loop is CASSLSQGTGEAFF. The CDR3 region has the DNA TGCGCCAGCAGCCTCTCCCAGGGAACAGGTGAAGCTTTCTTT.

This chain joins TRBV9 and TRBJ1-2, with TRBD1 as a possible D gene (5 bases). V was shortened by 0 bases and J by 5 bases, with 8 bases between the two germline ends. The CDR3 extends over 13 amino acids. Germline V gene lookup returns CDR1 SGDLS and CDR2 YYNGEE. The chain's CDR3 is CASSVEGQYGYTF. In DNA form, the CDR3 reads TGTGCCAGCAGCGTAGAAGGACAATATGGCTACACCTTC.

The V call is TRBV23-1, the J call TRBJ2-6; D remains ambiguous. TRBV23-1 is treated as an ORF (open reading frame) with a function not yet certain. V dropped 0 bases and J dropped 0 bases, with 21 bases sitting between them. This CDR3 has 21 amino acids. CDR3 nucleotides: TGCGCCAGCAGTCAATCCTCATCAGATGACAAAACGAGCTCTGGGGCCAACGTCCTGACTTTC. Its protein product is CASSQSSSDDKTSSGANVLTF.

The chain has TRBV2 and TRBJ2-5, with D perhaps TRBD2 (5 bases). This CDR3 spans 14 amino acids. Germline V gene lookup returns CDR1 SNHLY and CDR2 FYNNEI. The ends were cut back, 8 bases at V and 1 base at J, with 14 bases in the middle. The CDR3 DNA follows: TGTGCCAGCGGAGTGCGACTATCCCAAGAGACCCAGTACTTC. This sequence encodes CASGVRLSQETQYF.

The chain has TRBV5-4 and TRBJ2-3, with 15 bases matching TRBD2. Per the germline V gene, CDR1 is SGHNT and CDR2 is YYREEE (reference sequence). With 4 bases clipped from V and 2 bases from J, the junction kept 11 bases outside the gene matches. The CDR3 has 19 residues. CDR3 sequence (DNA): TGTGCCAGCAGCCCACCGCCCGGGACTAGCGGGGGGCTCACAGATACGCAGTATTTT. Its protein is CASSPPPGTSGGLTDTQYF.

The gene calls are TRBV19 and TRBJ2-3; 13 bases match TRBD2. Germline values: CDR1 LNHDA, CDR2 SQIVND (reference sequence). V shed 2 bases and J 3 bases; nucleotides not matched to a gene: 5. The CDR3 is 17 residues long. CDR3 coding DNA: TGTGCCAGTAGTATATCCCCGACTAGCGGGGGGACAGATACGCAGTATTTT. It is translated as CASSISPTSGGTDTQYF.

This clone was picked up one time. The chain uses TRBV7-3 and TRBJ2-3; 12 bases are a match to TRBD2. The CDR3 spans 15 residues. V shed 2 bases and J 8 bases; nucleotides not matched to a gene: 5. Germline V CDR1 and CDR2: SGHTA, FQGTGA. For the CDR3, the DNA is TGTGCCAGCAGCTTATCTAGCGGGGGGGCTGCTACGCAGTATTTT. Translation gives CASSLSSGGAATQYF.

In DNA form, the CDR3 reads TGTGCCAGCAACAACCTAGGGCGTCCGGATGAAAAACTGTTTTTT. It codes for CASNNLGRPDEKLFF. This chain uses TRBV28 with TRBJ1-4; the D is unclear. The V and J ends lost 7 bases and 6 bases respectively, with 18 bases between them. CDR1 and CDR2 from the germline V gene are MDHEN and SYDVKM. The CDR3 length is 15 residues.

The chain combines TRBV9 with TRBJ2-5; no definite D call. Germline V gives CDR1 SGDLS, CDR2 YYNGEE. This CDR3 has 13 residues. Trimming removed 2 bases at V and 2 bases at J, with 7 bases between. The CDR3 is CASSVSKQETQYF. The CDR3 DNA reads TGTGCCAGCAGCGTCTCTAAACAAGAGACCCAGTACTTC.

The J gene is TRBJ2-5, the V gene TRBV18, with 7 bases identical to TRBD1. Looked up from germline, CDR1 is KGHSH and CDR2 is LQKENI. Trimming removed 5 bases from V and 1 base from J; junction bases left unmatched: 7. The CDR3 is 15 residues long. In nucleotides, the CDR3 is TGTGCCAGCTCATCCCTGGGACAGCTCCAAGAGACCCAGTACTTC. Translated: CASSSLGQLQETQYF.

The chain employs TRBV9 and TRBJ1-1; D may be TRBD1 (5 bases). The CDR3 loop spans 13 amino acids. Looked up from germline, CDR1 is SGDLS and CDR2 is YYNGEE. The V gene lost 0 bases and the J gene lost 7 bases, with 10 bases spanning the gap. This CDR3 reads CASSVDGDGEAFF. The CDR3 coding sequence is TGTGCCAGCAGCGTAGATGGGGACGGTGAAGCTTTCTTT.

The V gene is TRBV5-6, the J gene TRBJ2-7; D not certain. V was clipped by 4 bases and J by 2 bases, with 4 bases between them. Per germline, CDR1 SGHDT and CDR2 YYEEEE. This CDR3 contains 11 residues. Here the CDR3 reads CASSAAYEQYF. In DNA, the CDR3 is TGTGCCAGCAGCGCCGCCTACGAGCAGTACTTC.

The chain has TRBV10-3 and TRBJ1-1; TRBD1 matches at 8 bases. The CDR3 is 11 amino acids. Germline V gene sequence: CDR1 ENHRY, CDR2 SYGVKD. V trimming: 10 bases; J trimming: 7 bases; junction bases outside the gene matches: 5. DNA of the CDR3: TGTGCCACGACAGGACAGGGTGAAGCTTTCTTT. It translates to CATTGQGEAFF.

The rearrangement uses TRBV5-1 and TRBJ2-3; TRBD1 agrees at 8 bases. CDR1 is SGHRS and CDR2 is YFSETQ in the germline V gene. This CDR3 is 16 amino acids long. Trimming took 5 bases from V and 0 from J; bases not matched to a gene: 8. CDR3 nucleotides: TGCGCCAGCAGGGGCGGGACAGGTGCTAGCACAGATACGCAGTATTTT. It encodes CASRGGTGASTDTQYF.